This T cell receptor (beta chain) was documented in a study of OX40 agonist ivuxolimab in advanced cancers. Study summary: The patients received ivuxolimab by intravenous route every 2 weeks at 0.01 to 10 mg/kg. Patients achieving partial responses numbered three: one hepatocellular carcinoma case and two cutaneous melanoma cases.

This clone was seen only a few times. The antigen is undetermined. Repertoires were generated with immunoSEQ multiplex PCR, while TCRdb's copy carries only in-frame clones and drops some. The table records 35,000 to 50,000 clones, just over 85% of them present only once. Study results and limitations: Both CD4+ and CD8+ T cell populations in blood had undergone clonal expansion by week 6 at 0.1 to 3.0 mg/kg.

Germline loops: CDR1 LNHDA, CDR2 SQIVND (reference sequence). Trimming took 3 bases from V and 9 from J; bases not matched to a gene: 6. The CDR3 spans 14 residues. This chain links TRBV19 with TRBJ2-1; 9 positions match TRBD2. The receptor was derived from an adult with an advanced solid tumor such as melanoma, head and neck, liver or kidney cancer. Sequenced material: CD4+ or CD8+ T cells sorted from blood, taken in a trial of the OX40 agonist ivuxolimab. The CDR3 protein is CASSIGAGGVEQFF. The CDR3 DNA reads as TGTGCCAGTAGTATCGGAGCGGGGGGTGTTGAGCAGTTCTTC.